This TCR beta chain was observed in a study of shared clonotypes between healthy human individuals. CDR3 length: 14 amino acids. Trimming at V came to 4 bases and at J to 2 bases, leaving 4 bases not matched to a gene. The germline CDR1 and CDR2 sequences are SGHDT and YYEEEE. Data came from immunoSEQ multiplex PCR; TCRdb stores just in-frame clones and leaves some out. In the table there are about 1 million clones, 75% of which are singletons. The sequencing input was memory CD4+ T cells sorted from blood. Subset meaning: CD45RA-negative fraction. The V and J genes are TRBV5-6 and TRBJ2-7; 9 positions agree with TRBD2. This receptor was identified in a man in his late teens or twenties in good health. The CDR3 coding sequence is TGTGCCAGCAGCCCGGCGGGAGGGCCCTACGAGCAGTACTTC. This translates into CASSPAGGPYEQYF.